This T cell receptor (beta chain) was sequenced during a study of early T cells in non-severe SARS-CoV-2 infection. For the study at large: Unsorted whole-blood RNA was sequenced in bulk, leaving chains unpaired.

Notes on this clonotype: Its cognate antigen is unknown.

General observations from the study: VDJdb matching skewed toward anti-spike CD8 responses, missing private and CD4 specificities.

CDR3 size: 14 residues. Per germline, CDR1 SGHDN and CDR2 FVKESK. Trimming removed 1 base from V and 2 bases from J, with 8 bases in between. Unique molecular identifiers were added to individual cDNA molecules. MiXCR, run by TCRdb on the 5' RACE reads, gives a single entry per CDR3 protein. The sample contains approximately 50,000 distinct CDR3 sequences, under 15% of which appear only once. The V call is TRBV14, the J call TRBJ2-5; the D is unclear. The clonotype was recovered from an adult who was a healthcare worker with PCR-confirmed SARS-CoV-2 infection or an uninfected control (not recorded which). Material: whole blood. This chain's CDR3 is CASSQVAGQETQYF. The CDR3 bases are TGTGCCAGCAGCCAAGTGGCAGGACAAGAGACCCAGTACTTC.